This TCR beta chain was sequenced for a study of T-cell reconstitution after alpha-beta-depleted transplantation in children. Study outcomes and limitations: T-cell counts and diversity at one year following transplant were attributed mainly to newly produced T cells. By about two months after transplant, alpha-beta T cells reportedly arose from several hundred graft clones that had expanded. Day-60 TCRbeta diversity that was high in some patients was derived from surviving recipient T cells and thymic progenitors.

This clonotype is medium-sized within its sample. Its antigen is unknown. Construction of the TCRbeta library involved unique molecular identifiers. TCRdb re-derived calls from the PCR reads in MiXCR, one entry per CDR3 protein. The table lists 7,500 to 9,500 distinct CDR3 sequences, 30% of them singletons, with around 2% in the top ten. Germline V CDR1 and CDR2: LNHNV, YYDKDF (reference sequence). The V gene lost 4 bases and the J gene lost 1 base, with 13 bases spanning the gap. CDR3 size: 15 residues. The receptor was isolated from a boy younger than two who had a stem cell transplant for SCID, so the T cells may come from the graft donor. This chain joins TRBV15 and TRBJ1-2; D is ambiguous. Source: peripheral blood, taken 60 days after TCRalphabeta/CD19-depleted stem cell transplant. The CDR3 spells CATSTRERDNYGYTF. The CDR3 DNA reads TGTGCCACCAGCACCCGGGAGAGGGATAACTATGGCTACACCTTC.